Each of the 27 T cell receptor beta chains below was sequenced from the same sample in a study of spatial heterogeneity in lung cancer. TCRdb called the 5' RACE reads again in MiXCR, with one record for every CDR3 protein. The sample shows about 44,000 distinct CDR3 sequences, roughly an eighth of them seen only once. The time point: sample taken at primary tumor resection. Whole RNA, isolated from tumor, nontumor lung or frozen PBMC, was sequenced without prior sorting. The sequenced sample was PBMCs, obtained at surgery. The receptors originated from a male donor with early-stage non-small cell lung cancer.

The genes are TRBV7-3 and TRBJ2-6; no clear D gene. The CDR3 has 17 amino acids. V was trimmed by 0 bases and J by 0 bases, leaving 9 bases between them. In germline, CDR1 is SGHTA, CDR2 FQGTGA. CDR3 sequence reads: CASSLTFRGSGANVLTF. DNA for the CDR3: TGTGCCAGCAGCTTAACGTTTCGCGGCTCTGGGGCCAACGTCCTGACTTTC.

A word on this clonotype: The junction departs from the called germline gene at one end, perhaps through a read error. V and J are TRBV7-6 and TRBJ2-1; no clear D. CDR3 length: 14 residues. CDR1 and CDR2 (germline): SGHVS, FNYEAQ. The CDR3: CASSSLGPRHEQFF. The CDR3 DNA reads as TGTGCTAGCAGCTCCCTAGGGCCACGCCATGAGCAGTTCTTC.

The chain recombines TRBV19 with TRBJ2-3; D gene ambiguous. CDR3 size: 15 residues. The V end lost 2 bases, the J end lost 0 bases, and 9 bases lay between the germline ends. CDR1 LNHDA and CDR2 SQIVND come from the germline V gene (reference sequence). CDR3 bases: TGTGCCAGTAGTATATGGCAGGAGAGCACAGATACGCAGTATTTT. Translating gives CASSIWQESTDTQYF.

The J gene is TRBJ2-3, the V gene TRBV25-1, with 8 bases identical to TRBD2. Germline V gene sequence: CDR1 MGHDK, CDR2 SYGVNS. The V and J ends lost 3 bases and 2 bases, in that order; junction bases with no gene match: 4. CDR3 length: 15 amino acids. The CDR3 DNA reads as TGTGCCAGCAGTGACGAGCGGGGGTACACAGATACGCAGTATTTT. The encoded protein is CASSDERGYTDTQYF.

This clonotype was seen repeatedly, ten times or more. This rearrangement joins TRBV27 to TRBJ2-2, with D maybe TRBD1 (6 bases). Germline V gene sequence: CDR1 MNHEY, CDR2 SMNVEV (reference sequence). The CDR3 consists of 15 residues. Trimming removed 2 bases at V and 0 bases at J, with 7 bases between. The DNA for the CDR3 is TGTGCCAGCAGTTTAAGGGGGTCGAACACCGGGGAGCTGTTTTTT. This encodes CASSLRGSNTGELFF.

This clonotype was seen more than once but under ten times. CDR3: CASSRSVNTEAFF. The CDR3 DNA reads TGTGCCAGCAGCCGATCAGTGAACACTGAAGCTTTCTTT. This chain links TRBV4-2 with TRBJ1-1; D unresolved. The V end was cut by 4 bases, the J end by 0 bases, with 6 bases between. CDR1 and CDR2 from the germline V gene are LGHNA and YNFKEQ. The CDR3 runs to 13 residues.

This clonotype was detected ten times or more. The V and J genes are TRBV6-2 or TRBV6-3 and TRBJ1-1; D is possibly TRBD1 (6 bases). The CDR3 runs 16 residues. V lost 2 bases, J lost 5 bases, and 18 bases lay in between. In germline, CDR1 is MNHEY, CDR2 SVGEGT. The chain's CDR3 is CASSYLSGRGGTEAFF. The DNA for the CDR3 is TGTGCCAGCAGTTACCTCTCGGGCAGGGGTGGAACTGAAGCTTTCTTT.

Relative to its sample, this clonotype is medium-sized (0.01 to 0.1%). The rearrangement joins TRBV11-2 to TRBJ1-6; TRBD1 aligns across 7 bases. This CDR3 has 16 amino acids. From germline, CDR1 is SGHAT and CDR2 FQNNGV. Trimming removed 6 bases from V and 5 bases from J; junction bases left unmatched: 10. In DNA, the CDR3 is TGTGCCAGCAGTTTCGACAGGGTCTCTCATAATTCACCCCTCCACTTT. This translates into CASSFDRVSHNSPLHF.

CDR3 nucleotide sequence: TGTGCCAGCAGCCGTGGAGGGAGTGTAGATACGCAGTATTTT. Its protein product is CASSRGGSVDTQYF. This chain connects TRBV7-6 to TRBJ2-3; weak D call: TRBD2 (6 bases). V lost 5 bases, J lost 5 bases, and 14 bases lay in between. This CDR3 has 14 amino acids. Germline-derived CDR1 and CDR2 are SGHVS and FNYEAQ.

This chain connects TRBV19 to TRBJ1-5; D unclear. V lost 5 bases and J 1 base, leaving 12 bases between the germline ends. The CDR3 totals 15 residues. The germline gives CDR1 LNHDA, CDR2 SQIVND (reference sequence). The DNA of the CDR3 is TGTGCCAGTAGTCCTTGGTTGAAAAGCAATCAGCCCCAGCATTTT. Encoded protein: CASSPWLKSNQPQHF. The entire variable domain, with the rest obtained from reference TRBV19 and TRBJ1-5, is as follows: DGGITQSPKYLFRKEGQNVTLSCEQNLNHDAMYWYRQDPGQGLRLIYYSQIVNDFQKGDIAEGYSVSREKKESFPLTVTSAQKNPTAFYLCASSPWLKSNQPQHFGDGTRLSIL.

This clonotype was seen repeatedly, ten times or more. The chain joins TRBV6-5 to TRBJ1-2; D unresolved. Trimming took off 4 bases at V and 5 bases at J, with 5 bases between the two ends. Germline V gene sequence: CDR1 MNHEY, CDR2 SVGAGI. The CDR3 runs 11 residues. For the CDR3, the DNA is TGTGCCAGCAGTTCGTTATATGGCTACACCTTC. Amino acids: CASSSLYGYTF.

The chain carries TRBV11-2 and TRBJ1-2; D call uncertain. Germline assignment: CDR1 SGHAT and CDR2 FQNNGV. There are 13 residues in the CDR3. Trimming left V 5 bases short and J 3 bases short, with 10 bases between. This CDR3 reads CASSPSTDYGYTF. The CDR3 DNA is TGTGCCAGCAGCCCCTCCACCGACTATGGCTACACCTTC.

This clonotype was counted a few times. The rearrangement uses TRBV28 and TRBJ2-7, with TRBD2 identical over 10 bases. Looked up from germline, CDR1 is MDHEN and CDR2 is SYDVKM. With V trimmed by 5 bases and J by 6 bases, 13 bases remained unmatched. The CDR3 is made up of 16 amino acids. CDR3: CASSPPLAGESTEQYF. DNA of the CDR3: TGTGCCAGCAGTCCCCCGCTAGCGGGAGAATCAACCGAGCAGTACTTC.

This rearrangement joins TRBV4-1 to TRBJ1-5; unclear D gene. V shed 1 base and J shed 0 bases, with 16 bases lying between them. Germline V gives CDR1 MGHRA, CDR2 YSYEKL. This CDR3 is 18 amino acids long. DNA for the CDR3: TGCGCCAGCAGCCAAGGGATGACCGAACGTTATAGCAATCAGCCCCAGCATTTT. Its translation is CASSQGMTERYSNQPQHF.

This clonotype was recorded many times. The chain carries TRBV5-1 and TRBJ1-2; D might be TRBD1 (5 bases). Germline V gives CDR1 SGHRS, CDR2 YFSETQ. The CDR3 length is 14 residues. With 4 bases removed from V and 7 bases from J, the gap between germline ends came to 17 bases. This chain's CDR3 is CASSPDAAGLGYTF. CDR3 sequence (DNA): TGCGCCAGCAGCCCCGACGCGGCAGGGCTTGGCTACACCTTC.

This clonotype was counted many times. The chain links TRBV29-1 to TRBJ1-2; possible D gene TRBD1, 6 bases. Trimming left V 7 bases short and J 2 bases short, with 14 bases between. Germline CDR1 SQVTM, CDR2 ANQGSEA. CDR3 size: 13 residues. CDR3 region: CSAYGTPNYGYTF. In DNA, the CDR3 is TGCAGCGCATATGGGACACCCAACTATGGCTACACCTTC.

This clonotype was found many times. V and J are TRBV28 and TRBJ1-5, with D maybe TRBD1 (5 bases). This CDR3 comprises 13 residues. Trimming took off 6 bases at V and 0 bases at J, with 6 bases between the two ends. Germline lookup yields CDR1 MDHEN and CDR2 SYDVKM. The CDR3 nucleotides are TGTGCCAGCAGCAGGGATAGCAATCAGCCCCAGCATTTT. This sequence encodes CASSRDSNQPQHF.

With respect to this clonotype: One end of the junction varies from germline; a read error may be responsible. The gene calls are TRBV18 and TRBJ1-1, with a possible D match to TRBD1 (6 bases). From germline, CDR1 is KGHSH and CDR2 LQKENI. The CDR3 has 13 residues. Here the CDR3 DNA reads TGTGCCAGCTCAACCGGGACAAAAACTGAAGCTTTGTTT. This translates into CASSTGTKTEALF.

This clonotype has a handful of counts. The CDR3 coding sequence is TGTGCCAGCAGCTCTGGGACCTGGGGCACAGATACGCAGTATTTT. Residues: CASSSGTWGTDTQYF. The chain recombines TRBV27 with TRBJ2-3, with D perhaps given as TRBD1 or TRBD2 (5 bases each). This CDR3 has 15 residues. Germline V lookup: CDR1 MNHEY, CDR2 SMNVEV (reference sequence). V was pared by 6 bases and J by 1 base, with 14 bases between.

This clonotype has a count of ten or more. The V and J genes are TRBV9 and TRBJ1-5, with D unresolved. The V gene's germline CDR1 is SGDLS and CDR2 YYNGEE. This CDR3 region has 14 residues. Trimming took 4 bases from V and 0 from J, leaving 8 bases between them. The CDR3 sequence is CASSPDYSNQPQHF. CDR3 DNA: TGTGCCAGCAGCCCAGATTATAGCAATCAGCCCCAGCATTTT.

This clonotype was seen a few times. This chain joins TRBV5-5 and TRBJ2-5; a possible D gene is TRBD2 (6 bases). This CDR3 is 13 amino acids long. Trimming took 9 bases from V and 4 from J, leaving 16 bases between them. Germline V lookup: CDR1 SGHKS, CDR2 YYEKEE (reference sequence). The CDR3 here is CATKAEGLETQYF. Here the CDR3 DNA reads TGTGCCACCAAAGCGGAGGGATTAGAGACCCAGTACTTC.

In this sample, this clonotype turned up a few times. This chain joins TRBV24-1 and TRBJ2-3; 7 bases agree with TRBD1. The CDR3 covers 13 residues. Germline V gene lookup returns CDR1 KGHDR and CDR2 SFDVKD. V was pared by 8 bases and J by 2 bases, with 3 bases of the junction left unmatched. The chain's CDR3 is CATMGQYTDTQYF. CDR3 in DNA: TGTGCCACCATGGGACAGTACACAGATACGCAGTATTTT.

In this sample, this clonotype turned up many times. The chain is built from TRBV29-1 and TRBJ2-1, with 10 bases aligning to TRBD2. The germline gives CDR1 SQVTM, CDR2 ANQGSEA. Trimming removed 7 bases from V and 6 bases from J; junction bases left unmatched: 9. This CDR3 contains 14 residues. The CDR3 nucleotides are TGCAGCGCCCTAATAGCGGGGGGAGGCAATGAGCAGTTCTTC. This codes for CSALIAGGGNEQFF.

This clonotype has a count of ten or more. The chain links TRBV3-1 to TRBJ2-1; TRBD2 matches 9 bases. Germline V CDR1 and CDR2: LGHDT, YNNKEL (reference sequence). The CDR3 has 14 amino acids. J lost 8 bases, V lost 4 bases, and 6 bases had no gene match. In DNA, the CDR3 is TGTGCCAGCAGCCGGGTGGGACTAGCTGATGAGCAGTTCTTC. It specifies CASSRVGLADEQFF.

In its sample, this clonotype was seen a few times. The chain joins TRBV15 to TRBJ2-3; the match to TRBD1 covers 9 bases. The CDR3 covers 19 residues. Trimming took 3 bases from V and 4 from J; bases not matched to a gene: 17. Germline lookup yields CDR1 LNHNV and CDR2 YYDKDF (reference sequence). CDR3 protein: CATSSGQLGQGQEADTQYF. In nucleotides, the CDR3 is TGTGCCACCAGCAGTGGGCAGCTGGGACAGGGACAAGAAGCAGATACGCAGTATTTT.

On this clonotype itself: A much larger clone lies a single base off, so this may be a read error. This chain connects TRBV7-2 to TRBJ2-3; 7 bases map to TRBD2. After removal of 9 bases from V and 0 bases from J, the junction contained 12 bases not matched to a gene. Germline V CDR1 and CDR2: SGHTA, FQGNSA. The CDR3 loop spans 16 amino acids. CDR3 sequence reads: CARSHPSGPSTDTQYF. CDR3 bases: TGTGCCAGAAGCCACCCTAGCGGACCTAGCACAGATACGCAGTATTTT. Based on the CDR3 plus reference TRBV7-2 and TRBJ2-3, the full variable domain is GAGVSQSPSNKVTEKGKDVELRCDPISGHTALYWYRQSLGQGLEFLIYFQGNSAPDKSGLPSDRFSAERTGGSVSTLTIQRTQQEDSAVYLCARSHPSGPSTDTQYFGPGTRLTVL.

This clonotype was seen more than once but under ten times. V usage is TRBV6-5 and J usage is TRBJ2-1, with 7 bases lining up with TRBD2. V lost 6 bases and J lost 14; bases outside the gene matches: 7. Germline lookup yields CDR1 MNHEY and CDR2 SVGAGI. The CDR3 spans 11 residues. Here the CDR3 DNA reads TGTGCCAGCAGAAGGCGGGAGAGGGAGTTCTTC. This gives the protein CASRRREREFF.